This paragraph reports one T cell receptor beta chain. V shed 3 bases, J shed 2 bases, and the junction held 16 bases outside the gene matches. This CDR3 region has 19 residues. Germline-derived CDR1 and CDR2 are SGDLS and YYNGEE. The sample comes from a study of blood T cell repertoires in COVID-19. Sequencing was performed with immunoSEQ multiplex PCR; in TCRdb, only in-frame clones are kept and a portion is missing. The sample holds 200,000 to 250,000 clones; just under 90% are singletons and the top ten take 2% to 3%. The sequence came from a man aged 30 to 39 with COVID-19, enrolled during active disease. Sequencing was performed on peripheral blood. The rearrangement joins TRBV9 to TRBJ2-1, with 8 positions matching TRBD2. In nucleotides, the CDR3 is TGTGCCAGCAGCGAAAGGGTTACCGCGGGGGGAACACCCTACAATGAGCAGTTCTTC. Amino acids: CASSERVTAGGTPYNEQFF.